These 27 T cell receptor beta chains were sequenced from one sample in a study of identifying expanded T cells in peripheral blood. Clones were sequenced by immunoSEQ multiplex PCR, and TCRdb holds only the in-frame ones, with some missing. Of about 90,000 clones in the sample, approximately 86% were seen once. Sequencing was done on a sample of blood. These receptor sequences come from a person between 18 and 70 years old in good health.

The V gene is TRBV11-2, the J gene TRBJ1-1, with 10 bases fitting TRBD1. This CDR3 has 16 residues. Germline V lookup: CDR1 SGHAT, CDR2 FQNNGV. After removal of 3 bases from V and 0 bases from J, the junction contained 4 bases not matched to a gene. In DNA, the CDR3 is TGTGCCAGCAGCTTTCGGACAGGGGGACTGAACACTGAAGCTTTCTTT. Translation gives CASSFRTGGLNTEAFF.

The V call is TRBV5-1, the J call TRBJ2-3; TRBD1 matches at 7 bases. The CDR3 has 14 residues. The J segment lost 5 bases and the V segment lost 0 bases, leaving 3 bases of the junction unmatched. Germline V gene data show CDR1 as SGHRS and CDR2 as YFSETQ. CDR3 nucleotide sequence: TGCGCCAGCAGCTTGGCCAGGGGGTTAGATACGCAGTATTTT. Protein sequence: CASSLARGLDTQYF.

CDR3 sequence (DNA): TGTGCCAGCAGCCGGGGGGGTTACAGCCCCCTGAACACCATATATTTT. Residues: CASSRGGYSPLNTIYF. The chain uses TRBV11-2 and TRBJ1-3, with a possible D match to TRBD1 (5 bases). The CDR3 extends over 16 amino acids. Between the trimmed V and J ends, which lost 5 bases and 7 bases, there was a span of 21 bases. Germline CDR1 is SGHAT and CDR2 is FQNNGV. Looking up the rest from reference TRBV11-2 and TRBJ1-3 gives the full variable domain: EAGVAQSPRYKIIEKRQSVAFWCNPISGHATLYWYQQILGQGPKLLIQFQNNGVVDDSQLPKDRFSAERLKGVDSTLKIQPAKLEDSAVYLCASSRGGYSPLNTIYFGEGSWLTVV.

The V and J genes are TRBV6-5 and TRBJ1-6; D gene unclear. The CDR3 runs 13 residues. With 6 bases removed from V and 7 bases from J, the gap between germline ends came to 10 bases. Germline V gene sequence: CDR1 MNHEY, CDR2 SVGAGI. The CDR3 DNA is TGTGCCAGCAGAAGTGGGAGAAATTCACCCCTCCACTTT. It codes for CASRSGRNSPLHF.

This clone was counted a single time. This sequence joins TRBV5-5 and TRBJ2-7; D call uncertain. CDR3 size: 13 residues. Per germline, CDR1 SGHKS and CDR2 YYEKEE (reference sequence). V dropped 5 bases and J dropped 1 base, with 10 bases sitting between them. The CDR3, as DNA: TGTGCCAGCAGTCCCGGACCGTCCTACGAGCAGTACTTC. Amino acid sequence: CASSPGPSYEQYF.

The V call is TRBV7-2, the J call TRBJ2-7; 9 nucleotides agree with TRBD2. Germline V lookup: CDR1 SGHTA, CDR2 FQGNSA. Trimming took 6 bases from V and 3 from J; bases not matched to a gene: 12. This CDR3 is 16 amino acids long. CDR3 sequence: CASRKTSGTSSYEQYF. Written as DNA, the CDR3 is TGTGCCAGCAGAAAAACTTCCGGGACTAGCAGCTACGAGCAGTACTTC.

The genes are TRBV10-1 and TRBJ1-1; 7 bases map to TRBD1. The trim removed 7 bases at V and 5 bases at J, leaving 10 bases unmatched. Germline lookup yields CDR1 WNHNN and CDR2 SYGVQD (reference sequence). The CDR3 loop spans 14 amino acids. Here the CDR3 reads CASIRQGARTEAFF. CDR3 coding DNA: TGCGCCAGCATCAGACAGGGTGCAAGGACTGAAGCTTTCTTT.

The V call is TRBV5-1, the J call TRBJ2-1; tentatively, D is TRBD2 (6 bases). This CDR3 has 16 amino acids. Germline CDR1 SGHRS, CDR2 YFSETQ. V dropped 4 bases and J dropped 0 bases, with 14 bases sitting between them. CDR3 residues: CASSPGGQSSYNEQFF. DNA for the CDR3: TGCGCCAGCAGCCCCGGGGGTCAGAGCTCCTACAATGAGCAGTTCTTC.

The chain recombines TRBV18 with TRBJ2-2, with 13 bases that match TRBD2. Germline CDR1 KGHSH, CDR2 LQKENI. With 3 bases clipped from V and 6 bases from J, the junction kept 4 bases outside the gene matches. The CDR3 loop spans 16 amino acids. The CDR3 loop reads CASSPTSGGASGELFF. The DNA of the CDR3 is TGTGCCAGCTCACCCACTAGCGGGGGGGCCTCCGGGGAGCTGTTTTTT.

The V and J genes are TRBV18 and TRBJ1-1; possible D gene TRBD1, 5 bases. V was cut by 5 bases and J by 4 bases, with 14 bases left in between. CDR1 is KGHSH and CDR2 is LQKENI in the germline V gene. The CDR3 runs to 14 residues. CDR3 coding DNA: TGTGCCAGCTCAGATCAGGGTGGGCGCACTGAAGCTTTCTTT. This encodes CASSDQGGRTEAFF.

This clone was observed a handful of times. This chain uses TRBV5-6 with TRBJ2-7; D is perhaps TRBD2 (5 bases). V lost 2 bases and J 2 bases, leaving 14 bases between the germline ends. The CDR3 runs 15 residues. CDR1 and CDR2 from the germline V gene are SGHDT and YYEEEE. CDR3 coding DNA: TGTGCCAGCAGCTTAAATCCAACCGGGACCTACGAGCAGTACTTC. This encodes CASSLNPTGTYEQYF.

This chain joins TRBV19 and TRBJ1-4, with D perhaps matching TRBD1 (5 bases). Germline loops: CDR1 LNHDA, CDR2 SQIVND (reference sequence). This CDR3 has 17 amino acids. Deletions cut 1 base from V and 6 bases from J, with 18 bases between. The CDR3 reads CASSIGSHRDVDEKLFF. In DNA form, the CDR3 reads TGTGCCAGTAGTATAGGGTCACACCGGGACGTCGATGAAAAACTGTTTTTT.

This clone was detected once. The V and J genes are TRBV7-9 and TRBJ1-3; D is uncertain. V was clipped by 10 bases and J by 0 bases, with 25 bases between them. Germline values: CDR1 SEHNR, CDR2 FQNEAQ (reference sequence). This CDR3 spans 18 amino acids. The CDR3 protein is CATPLEGASRSSGNTIYF. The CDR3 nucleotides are TGTGCCACACCTCTTGAGGGCGCATCTCGAAGCTCTGGAAACACCATATATTTT. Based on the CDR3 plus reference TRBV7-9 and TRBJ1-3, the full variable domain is DTGVSQNPRHKITKRGQNVTFRCDPISEHNRLYWYRQTLGQGPEFLTYFQNEAQLEKSRLLSDRFSAERPKGSFSTLEIQRTEQGDSAMYLCATPLEGASRSSGNTIYFGEGSWLTVV.

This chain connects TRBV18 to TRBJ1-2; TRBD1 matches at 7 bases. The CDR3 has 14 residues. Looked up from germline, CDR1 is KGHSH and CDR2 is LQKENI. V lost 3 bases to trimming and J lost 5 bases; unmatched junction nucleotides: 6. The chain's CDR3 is CASSPGTDLYGYTF. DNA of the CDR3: TGTGCCAGCTCACCCGGGACAGATTTGTATGGCTACACCTTC.

The CDR3 DNA is TGTGCCAGCAGCTTGGCCCCCCGGGAGGACGAGCAGTACTTC. It translates to CASSLAPREDEQYF. This chain joins TRBV5-6 and TRBJ2-7; TRBD2 aligns across 7 bases. In germline, CDR1 is SGHDT, CDR2 YYEEEE. V lost 0 bases and J lost 5; bases outside the gene matches: 5. The CDR3 spans 14 residues.

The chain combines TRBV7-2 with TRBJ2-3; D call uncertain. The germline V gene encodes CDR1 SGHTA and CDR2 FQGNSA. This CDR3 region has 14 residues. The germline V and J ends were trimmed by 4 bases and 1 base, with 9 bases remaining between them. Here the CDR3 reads CASSSQPGTDTQYF. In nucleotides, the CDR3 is TGTGCCAGCAGCTCCCAACCTGGCACAGATACGCAGTATTTT.

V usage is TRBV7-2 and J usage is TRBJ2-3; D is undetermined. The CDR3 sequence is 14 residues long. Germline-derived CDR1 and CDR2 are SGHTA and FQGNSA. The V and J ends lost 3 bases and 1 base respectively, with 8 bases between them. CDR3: CASSLRQGTDTQYF. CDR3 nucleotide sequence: TGTGCCAGCAGCTTGAGGCAGGGCACAGATACGCAGTATTTT. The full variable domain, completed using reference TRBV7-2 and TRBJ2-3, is GAGVSQSPSNKVTEKGKDVELRCDPISGHTALYWYRQSLGQGLEFLIYFQGNSAPDKSGLPSDRFSAERTGGSVSTLTIQRTQQEDSAVYLCASSLRQGTDTQYFGPGTRLTVL.

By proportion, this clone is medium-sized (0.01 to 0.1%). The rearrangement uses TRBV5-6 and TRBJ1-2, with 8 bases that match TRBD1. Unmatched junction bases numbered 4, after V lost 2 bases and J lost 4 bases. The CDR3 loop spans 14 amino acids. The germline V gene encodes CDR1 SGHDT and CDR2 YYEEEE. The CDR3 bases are TGTGCCAGCAGCTTAGCCGGGACAGGCTATGGCTACACCTTC. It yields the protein CASSLAGTGYGYTF.

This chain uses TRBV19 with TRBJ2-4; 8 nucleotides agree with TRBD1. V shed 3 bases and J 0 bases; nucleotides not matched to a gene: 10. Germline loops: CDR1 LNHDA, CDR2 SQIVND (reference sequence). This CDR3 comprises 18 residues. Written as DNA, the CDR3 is TGTGCCAGTAGTATTAGAGGGGGACAGGTATCAGCCAAAAACATTCAGTACTTC. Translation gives CASSIRGGQVSAKNIQYF.

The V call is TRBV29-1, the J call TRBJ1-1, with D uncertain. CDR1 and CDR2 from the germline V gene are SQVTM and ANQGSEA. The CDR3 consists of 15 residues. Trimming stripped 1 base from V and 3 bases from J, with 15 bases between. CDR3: CSVEGRVRVDTEAFF. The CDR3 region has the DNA TGCAGCGTTGAAGGTAGGGTGCGGGTGGACACTGAAGCTTTCTTT.

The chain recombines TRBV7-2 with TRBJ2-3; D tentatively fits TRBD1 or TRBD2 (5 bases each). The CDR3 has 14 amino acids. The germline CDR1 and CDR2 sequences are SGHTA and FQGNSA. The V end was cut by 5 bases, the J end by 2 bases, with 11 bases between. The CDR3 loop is CASSLGPATDTQYF. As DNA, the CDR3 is TGTGCCAGCAGCCTGGGACCAGCCACAGATACGCAGTATTTT.

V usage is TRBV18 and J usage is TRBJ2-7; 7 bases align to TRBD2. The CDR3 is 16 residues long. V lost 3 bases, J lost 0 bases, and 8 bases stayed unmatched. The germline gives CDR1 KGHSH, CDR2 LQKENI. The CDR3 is CASSPGGGTSSYEQYF. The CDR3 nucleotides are TGTGCCAGCTCACCGGGCGGGGGTACGAGCTCCTACGAGCAGTACTTC.

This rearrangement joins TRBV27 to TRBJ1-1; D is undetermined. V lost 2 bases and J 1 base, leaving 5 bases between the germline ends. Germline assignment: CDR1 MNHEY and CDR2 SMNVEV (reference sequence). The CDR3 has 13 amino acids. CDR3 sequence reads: CASSLRQNTEAFF. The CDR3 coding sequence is TGTGCCAGCAGTTTACGGCAGAACACTGAAGCTTTCTTT.

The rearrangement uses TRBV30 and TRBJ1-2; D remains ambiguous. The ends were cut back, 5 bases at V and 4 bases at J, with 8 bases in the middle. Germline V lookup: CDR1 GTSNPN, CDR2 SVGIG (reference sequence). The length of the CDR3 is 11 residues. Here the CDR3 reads CAWAPAYGYTF. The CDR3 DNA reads TGTGCCTGGGCGCCAGCCTATGGCTACACCTTC.

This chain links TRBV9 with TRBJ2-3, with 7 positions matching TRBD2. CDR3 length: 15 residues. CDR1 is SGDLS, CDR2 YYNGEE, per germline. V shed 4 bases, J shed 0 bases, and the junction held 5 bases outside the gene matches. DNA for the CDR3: TGTGCCAGCAGCCCTCGGACTAGGAGCACAGATACGCAGTATTTT. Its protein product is CASSPRTRSTDTQYF.

This CDR3 is CASSVTGVYNSPLHF. CDR3 coding DNA: TGTGCCAGCAGCGTAACAGGGGTTTATAATTCACCCCTCCACTTT. The chain employs TRBV6-1 and TRBJ1-6, with 7 nucleotides matching TRBD1. Trimming took 6 bases from V and 4 from J; bases not matched to a gene: 6. The CDR3 extends over 15 amino acids. CDR1 is MNHNS, CDR2 SASEGT, per germline.

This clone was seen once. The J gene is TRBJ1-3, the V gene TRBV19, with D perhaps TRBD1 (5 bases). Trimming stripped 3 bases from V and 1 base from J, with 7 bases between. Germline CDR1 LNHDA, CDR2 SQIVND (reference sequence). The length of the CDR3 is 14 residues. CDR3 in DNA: TGTGCCAGTAGTATGGGGCAGTCTGGAAACACCATATATTTT. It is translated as CASSMGQSGNTIYF.